This note documents a single T cell receptor beta chain sequence. Its antigen is currently unknown. Some clones are missing from TCRdb's copy, which holds only in-frame ones; the method was immunoSEQ multiplex PCR. The sample lists about 180,000 clones; about 90% were seen once. The data stem from a study of T cell responses to AZD1222 COVID-19 vaccine. The CDR3 spans 11 residues. Germline CDR1 reads DFQATT; CDR2 reads SNEGSKA (reference sequence). Losses at the gene ends were 6 bases for V and 9 bases for J; bases not matched to a gene: 6. Study outcomes and limitations: The donor group comprised mostly white British people and more females; the analysis possibly underestimated clonal diversity. At baseline, just five or six AZD1222 recipients tested seropositive. Targeting of unmutated variant regions was reportedly seen in nearly half of spike-specific TCRs.

The clonotype comes from an adult who received the MenACWY meningococcal vaccine as a control. Source: peripheral blood, taken 28 days after the second dose of the MenACWY control vaccine. The chain recombines TRBV20-1 with TRBJ2-7; 9 bases align to TRBD1. The CDR3 nucleotides read TGCAGTGCATCAACAGGGGGCGGGCAGTACTTC. Translating it yields CSASTGGGQYF.